The 18 T cell receptor beta chains presented below share a single source sample, sequenced in a study of T cells in localized non-small cell lung cancer. The assay was immunoSEQ multiplex PCR, and TCRdb's table has in-frame clones only and misses some. The repertoire includes tens of thousands of clones, approximately 90% of them detected once, and about 28% sits in the top ten. Sample: peripheral blood, taken before any cancer treatment. The receptors were gathered from a female donor aged 60 or older with stage I lung adenocarcinoma.

The chain recombines TRBV7-9 with TRBJ2-5; 11 bases are shared with TRBD2. V gave up 4 bases and J gave up 2 bases; unmatched junction bases: 3. Germline loops: CDR1 SEHNR, CDR2 FQNEAQ (reference sequence). The CDR3 is 15 amino acids. CDR3 sequence (DNA): TGTGCCAGCAGCTCGACTAGCGGGAAACAAGAGACCCAGTACTTC. Amino acids: CASSSTSGKQETQYF.

The genes are TRBV28 and TRBJ2-4; D ambiguous. Per germline, CDR1 MDHEN and CDR2 SYDVKM. This CDR3 has 15 residues. The V gene lost 5 bases and the J gene lost 6 bases, with 17 bases spanning the gap. CDR3 bases: TGTGCCAGCAGTGCCCCTCCGGGCAGTTCAAACATTCAGTACTTC. Amino acid sequence: CASSAPPGSSNIQYF. The full variable domain, with the rest looked up from reference TRBV28 and TRBJ2-4, is DVKVTQSSRYLVKRTGEKVFLECVQDMDHENMFWYRQDPGLGLRLIYFSYDVKMKEKGDIPEGYSVSREKKERFSLILESASTNQTSMYLCASSAPPGSSNIQYFGAGTRLSVL.

The J gene is TRBJ1-6, the V gene TRBV14; weak D call: TRBD1 (5 bases). The CDR3 is 18 amino acids. V gave up 3 bases and J gave up 0 bases, with 15 bases separating them. The V gene's germline CDR1 is SGHDN and CDR2 FVKESK. CDR3 sequence: CASSQGFGGSSYNSPLHF. The CDR3 DNA follows: TGTGCCAGCAGCCAGGGCTTCGGGGGGAGCTCCTATAATTCACCCCTCCACTTT. Looking up the rest from reference TRBV14 and TRBJ1-6 gives the full variable domain: EAGVTQFPSHSVIEKGQTVTLRCDPISGHDNLYWYRRVMGKEIKFLLHFVKESKQDESGMPNNRFLAERTGGTYSTLKVQPAELEDSGVYFCASSQGFGGSSYNSPLHFGNGTRLTVT.

The chain links TRBV28 to TRBJ1-5; D gene unclear. The CDR3 sequence is 14 residues long. Looked up from germline, CDR1 is MDHEN and CDR2 is SYDVKM. Trimming took off 3 bases at V and 3 bases at J, with 9 bases between the two ends. CDR3 coding DNA: TGTGCCAGCAGTTTGGGCAGCGACAATCAGCCCCAGCATTTT. Translating gives CASSLGSDNQPQHF.

The chain joins TRBV6-6 to TRBJ1-1; D unclear. The CDR3 is made up of 13 amino acids. V was cut by 0 bases and J by 10 bases, with 12 bases left in between. Per germline, CDR1 MNHNY and CDR2 SVGAGI (reference sequence). The CDR3 region is CASSYSSGSGAFF. CDR3 nucleotides: TGTGCCAGCAGTTACTCGTCAGGATCTGGAGCTTTCTTT.

This CDR3 is CASSLRTGAYNEQFF. The DNA of the CDR3 is TGTGCCAGCAGTTTGAGGACAGGGGCCTACAATGAGCAGTTCTTC. The chain recombines TRBV27 with TRBJ2-1, with 9 bases that match TRBD1. The CDR3 totals 15 residues. The V and J ends lost 3 bases and 2 bases, in that order; junction bases with no gene match: 2. Germline V gives CDR1 MNHEY, CDR2 SMNVEV (reference sequence).

V is TRBV18 and J is TRBJ2-1, with D hard to call. The CDR3 is 14 residues long. CDR1 is KGHSH and CDR2 is LQKENI in the germline V gene. V was pared by 6 bases and J by 0 bases, with 9 bases between. CDR3 region: CASSLGGSYNEQFF. CDR3 DNA: TGTGCCAGCTCCCTCGGCGGCTCCTACAATGAGCAGTTCTTC.

The chain is built from TRBV15 and TRBJ1-5, with 9 bases fitting TRBD1. Germline values: CDR1 LNHNV, CDR2 YYDKDF (reference sequence). V was clipped by 0 bases and J by 6 bases; unmatched bases: 6. The CDR3 sequence is 16 residues long. CDR3 protein: CATSREDRGYRQPQHF. CDR3 DNA: TGTGCCACCAGCAGAGAGGACAGGGGATATCGTCAGCCCCAGCATTTT.

The J gene is TRBJ1-1, the V gene TRBV2; a possible D gene is TRBD1 (5 bases). Trimming removed 10 bases from V and 0 bases from J, with 12 bases in between. Germline CDR1 reads SNHLY; CDR2 reads FYNNEI. This CDR3 contains 13 residues. Written as DNA, the CDR3 is TGTGCCACTCACCTAGGGGTGAACACTGAAGCTTTCTTT. Amino acids: CATHLGVNTEAFF. Supplemented by reference TRBV2 and TRBJ1-1, the full variable domain reads EPEVTQTPSHQVTQMGQEVILRCVPISNHLYFYWYRQILGQKVEFLVSFYNNEISEKSEIFDDQFSVERPDGSNFTLKIRSTKLEDSAMYFCATHLGVNTEAFFGQGTRLTVV.

The chain links TRBV5-1 to TRBJ1-1; no firm D call. Germline V CDR1 and CDR2: SGHRS, YFSETQ. The CDR3 contains 14 residues. Trimming pared 0 bases from V and 2 bases from J, leaving 8 bases between. The CDR3 nucleotides read TGCGCCAGCAGCTTGGCCGCAGAAAACACTGAAGCTTTCTTT. Protein product: CASSLAAENTEAFF.

V gene TRBV6-6 combines with J gene TRBJ2-5; D may be TRBD2 (6 bases). CDR1 and CDR2 (germline): MNHNY, SVGAGI (reference sequence). The length of the CDR3 is 15 residues. The V gene lost 5 bases and the J gene lost 6 bases, with 19 bases spanning the gap. The CDR3 is CASSPGTSKEKTQYF. CDR3 bases: TGTGCCAGCAGTCCGGGAACTAGCAAAGAAAAGACCCAGTACTTC.

The chain recombines TRBV20-1 with TRBJ2-7; D is unclear. Trimming shortened V by 7 bases and J by 7 bases, and 14 bases separated the two germline ends. This CDR3 contains 11 residues. Looked up from germline, CDR1 is DFQATT and CDR2 is SNEGSKA (reference sequence). The CDR3 DNA is TGCAGTGTGATGTCCCAAAGGGAGCAGTACTTC. Its protein product is CSVMSQREQYF.

The chain combines TRBV6-5 with TRBJ2-5; TRBD2 aligns across 7 bases. V lost 5 bases to trimming and J lost 7 bases; unmatched junction nucleotides: 13. The CDR3 spans 15 residues. Germline CDR1 is MNHEY and CDR2 is SVGAGI. CDR3 bases: TGTGCCAGCAGTCTCCGAAGGACTAGTGTGGGGACCCAGTACTTC. Its translation: CASSLRRTSVGTQYF.

This sequence joins TRBV5-1 and TRBJ2-1; TRBD1 or TRBD2 may be the D gene (6 bases each). CDR1 SGHRS and CDR2 YFSETQ come from the germline V gene. V dropped 1 base and J dropped 0 bases, with 11 bases sitting between them. The CDR3 runs to 16 residues. The CDR3 loop is CASSLWGASSYNEQFF. The CDR3 region has the DNA TGCGCCAGCAGCTTGTGGGGGGCTAGCTCCTACAATGAGCAGTTCTTC.

This chain uses TRBV5-5 with TRBJ2-5; 7 bases are a match to TRBD2. This CDR3 spans 14 amino acids. CDR1 is SGHKS, CDR2 YYEKEE, per germline (reference sequence). After removal of 4 bases from V and 2 bases from J, the junction contained 5 bases not matched to a gene. CDR3 in amino acids: CASSRGDPQETQYF. CDR3 nucleotides: TGTGCCAGCAGCCGGGGGGACCCTCAAGAGACCCAGTACTTC.

J is TRBJ2-5 and V is TRBV5-4; D ambiguous. There are 12 residues in the CDR3. The V and J ends lost 3 bases and 2 bases respectively, with 5 bases between them. CDR1 is SGHNT and CDR2 is YYREEE in the germline V gene (reference sequence). The CDR3 nucleotides read TGTGCCAGCAGCTACCCTCAAGAGACCCAGTACTTC. Translation: CASSYPQETQYF.

The chain links TRBV19 to TRBJ2-7; TRBD1 is a possible D gene (7 bases). The CDR3 is 14 residues long. Germline CDR1 reads LNHDA; CDR2 reads SQIVND (reference sequence). The V end was cut by 5 bases, the J end by 0 bases, with 11 bases between. Here the CDR3 reads CASSPQGGSYEQYF. The CDR3 DNA follows: TGTGCCAGTAGTCCCCAGGGGGGCTCCTACGAGCAGTACTTC.

The rearrangement uses TRBV19 and TRBJ2-3; 8 bases fit TRBD2. Trimming cost V 8 bases and J 3 bases; bases outside gene matches: 7. The CDR3 loop spans 14 amino acids. Looked up from germline, CDR1 is LNHDA and CDR2 is SQIVND (reference sequence). CDR3 amino acids: CASRGGRVTDTQYF. CDR3 nucleotides: TGTGCCAGTCGGGGGGGGAGAGTTACAGATACGCAGTATTTT.